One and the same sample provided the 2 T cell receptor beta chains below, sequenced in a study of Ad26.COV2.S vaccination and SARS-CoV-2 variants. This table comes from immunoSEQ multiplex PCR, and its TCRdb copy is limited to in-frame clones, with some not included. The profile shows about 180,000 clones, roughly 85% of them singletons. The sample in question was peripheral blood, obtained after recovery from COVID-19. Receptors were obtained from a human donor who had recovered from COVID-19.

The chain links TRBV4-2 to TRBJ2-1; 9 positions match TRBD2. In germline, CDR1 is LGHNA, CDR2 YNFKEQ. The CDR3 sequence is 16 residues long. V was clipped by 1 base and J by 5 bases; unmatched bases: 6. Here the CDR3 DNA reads TGTGCCAGCAGCCAAGGACTAGCGGAGGTAGACAATGAGCAGTTCTTC. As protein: CASSQGLAEVDNEQFF.

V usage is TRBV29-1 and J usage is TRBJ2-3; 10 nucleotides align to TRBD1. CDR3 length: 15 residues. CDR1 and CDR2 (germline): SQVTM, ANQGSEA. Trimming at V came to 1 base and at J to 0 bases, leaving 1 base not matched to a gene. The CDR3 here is CSVEGQGASTDTQYF. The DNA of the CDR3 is TGCAGCGTTGAAGGACAGGGGGCTAGCACAGATACGCAGTATTTT.